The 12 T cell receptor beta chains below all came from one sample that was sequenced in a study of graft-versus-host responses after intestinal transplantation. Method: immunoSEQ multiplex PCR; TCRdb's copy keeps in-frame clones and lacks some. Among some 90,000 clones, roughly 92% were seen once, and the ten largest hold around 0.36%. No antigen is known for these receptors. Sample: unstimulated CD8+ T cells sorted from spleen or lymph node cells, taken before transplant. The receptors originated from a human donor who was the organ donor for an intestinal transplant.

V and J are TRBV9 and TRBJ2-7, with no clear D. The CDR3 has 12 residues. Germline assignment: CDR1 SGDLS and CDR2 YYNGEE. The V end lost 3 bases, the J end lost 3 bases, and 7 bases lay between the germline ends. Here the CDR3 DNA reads TGTGCCAGCAGCGGCAACAGCTACGAGCAGTACTTC. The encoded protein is CASSGNSYEQYF.

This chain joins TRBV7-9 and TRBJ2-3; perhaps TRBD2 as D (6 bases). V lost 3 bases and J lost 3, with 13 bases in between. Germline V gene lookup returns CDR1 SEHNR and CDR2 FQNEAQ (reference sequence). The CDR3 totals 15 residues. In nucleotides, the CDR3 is TGTGCCAGCAGCTTCTGGGGACTCGGAACAGATACGCAGTATTTT. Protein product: CASSFWGLGTDTQYF. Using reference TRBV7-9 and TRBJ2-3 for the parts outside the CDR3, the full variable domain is DTGVSQNPRHKITKRGQNVTFRCDPISEHNRLYWYRQTLGQGPEFLTYFQNEAQLEKSRLLSDRFSAERPKGSFSTLEIQRTEQGDSAMYLCASSFWGLGTDTQYFGPGTRLTVL.

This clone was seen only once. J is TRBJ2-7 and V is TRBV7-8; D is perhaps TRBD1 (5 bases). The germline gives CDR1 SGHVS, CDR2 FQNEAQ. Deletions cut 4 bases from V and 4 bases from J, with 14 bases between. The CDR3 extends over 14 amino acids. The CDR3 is CASSWAGKEYEQYF. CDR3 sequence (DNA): TGTGCCAGCAGCTGGGCAGGGAAGGAGTACGAGCAGTACTTC.

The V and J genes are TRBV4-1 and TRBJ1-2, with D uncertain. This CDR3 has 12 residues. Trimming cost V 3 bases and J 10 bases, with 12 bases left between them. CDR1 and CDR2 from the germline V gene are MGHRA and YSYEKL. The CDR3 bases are TGCGCCAGCAGCCATCCCAGTAACGCCTACACCTTC. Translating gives CASSHPSNAYTF.

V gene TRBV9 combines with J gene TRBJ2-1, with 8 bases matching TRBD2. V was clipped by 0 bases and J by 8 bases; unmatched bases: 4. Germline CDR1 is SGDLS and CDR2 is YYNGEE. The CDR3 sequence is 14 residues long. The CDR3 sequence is CASSVGGGRDEQFF. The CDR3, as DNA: TGTGCCAGCAGCGTAGGCGGGGGGCGTGATGAGCAGTTCTTC. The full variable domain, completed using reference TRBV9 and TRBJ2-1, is DSGVTQTPKHLITATGQRVTLRCSPRSGDLSVYWYQQSLDQGLQFLIQYYNGEERAKGNILERFSAQQFPDLHSELNLSSLELGDSALYFCASSVGGGRDEQFFGPGTRLTVL.

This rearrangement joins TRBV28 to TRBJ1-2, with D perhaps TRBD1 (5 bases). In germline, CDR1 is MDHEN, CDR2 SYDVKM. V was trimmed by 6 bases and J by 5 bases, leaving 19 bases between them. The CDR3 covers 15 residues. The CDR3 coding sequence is TGTGCCAGCAGCTCCCCGGTGACAGCCACATATGGCTACACCTTC. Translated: CASSSPVTATYGYTF.

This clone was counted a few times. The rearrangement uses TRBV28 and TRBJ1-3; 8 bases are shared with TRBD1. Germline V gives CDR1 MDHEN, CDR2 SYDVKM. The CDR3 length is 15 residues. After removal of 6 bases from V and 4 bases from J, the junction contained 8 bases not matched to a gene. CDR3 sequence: CASRPEWDRGNTIYF. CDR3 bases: TGTGCCAGCAGGCCAGAATGGGACAGGGGAAACACCATATATTTT.

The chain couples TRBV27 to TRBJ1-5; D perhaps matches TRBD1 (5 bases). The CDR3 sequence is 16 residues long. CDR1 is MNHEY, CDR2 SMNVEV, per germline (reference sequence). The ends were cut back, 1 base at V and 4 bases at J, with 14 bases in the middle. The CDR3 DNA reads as TGTGCCAGCAGTTTATATGGACAACTCCAAAATCAGCCCCAGCATTTT. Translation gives CASSLYGQLQNQPQHF.

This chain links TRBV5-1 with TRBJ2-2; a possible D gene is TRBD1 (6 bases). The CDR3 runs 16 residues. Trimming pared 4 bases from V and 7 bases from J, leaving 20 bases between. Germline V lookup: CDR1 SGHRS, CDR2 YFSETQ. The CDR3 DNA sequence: TGCGCCAGCAGCCCCTATACCCAGGGGTCGGACGGGGAGCTGTTTTTT. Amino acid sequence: CASSPYTQGSDGELFF. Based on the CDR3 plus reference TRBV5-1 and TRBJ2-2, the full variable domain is KAGVTQTPRYLIKTRGQQVTLSCSPISGHRSVSWYQQTPGQGLQFLFEYFSETQRNKGNFPGRFSGRQFSNSRSEMNVSTLELGDSALYLCASSPYTQGSDGELFFGEGSRLTVL.

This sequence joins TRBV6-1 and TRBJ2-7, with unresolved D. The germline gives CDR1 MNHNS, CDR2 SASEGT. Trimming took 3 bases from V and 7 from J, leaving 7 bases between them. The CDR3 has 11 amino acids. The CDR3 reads CASSDSSEQYF. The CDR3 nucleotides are TGTGCCAGCAGTGATTCCTCGGAGCAGTACTTC.

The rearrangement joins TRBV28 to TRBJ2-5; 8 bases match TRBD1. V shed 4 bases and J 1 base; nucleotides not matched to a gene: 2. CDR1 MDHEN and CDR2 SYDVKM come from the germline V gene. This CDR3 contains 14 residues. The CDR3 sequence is CASSWDRSQETQYF. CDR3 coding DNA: TGTGCCAGCAGTTGGGACAGGAGCCAAGAGACCCAGTACTTC.

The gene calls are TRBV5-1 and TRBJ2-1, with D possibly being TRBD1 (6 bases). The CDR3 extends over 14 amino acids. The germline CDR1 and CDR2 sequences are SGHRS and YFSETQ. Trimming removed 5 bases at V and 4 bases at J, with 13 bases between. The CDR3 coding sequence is TGCGCCAGCAGACCCGTGACAGGATACAATGAGCAGTTCTTC. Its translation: CASRPVTGYNEQFF.